The sequence of this T cell receptor (beta chain) was determined in a study of cytomegalovirus exposure and HLA in healthy donors. PCR used 60 Vbeta primers and 13 Jbeta primers. The method was immunoSEQ multiplex PCR; TCRdb's version includes in-frame clones alone and lacks a portion of them. This repertoire shows about 190,000 clones, over 80% found once; its top ten account for 1% to 1.5%. Study conclusions and caveats: Cytomegalovirus status was reportedly diagnosed by the classifier with high specificity and sensitivity. In a later analysis, a genetic analysis reported fewer productive-TCR N-insertions in an Asian-associated ancestry cluster than the cohort average.

As concerns this clone: Its antigen is currently unknown.

This CDR3 region has 15 residues. J gave up 5 bases and V 4 bases, and 9 bases lay outside the gene matches. Germline values: CDR1 SGHRS, CDR2 YFSETQ. The sequenced sample was PBMCs. V usage is TRBV5-1 and J usage is TRBJ2-5, with TRBD1 matching 9 bases. The receptor was isolated from a man aged 25 to 40 in good health and CMV-seronegative. In DNA, the CDR3 is TGCGCCAGCAGCCCACCCCGACAGGGGGTGGAGACCCAGTACTTC. This sequence encodes CASSPPRQGVETQYF.